This T cell receptor beta chain comes out of a study of blood T cell repertoires in COVID-19. Generated by immunoSEQ multiplex PCR, the TCRdb table keeps only in-frame clones and is missing some. This table holds approximately 120,000 clones, 74% found once. Trimming stripped 5 bases from V and 1 base from J, with 11 bases between. CDR3 length: 14 residues. Germline CDR1 KGHSH, CDR2 LQKENI. The chain has TRBV18 and TRBJ1-1; a possible D gene is TRBD1 (5 bases). The clonotype originates from a man older than 75 with COVID-19, enrolled during active disease. The sequencing sample was made of peripheral blood. This CDR3 is CASSIRTTNTEAFF. The CDR3 DNA sequence: TGTGCCAGCTCAATCCGGACAACGAACACTGAAGCTTTCTTT.